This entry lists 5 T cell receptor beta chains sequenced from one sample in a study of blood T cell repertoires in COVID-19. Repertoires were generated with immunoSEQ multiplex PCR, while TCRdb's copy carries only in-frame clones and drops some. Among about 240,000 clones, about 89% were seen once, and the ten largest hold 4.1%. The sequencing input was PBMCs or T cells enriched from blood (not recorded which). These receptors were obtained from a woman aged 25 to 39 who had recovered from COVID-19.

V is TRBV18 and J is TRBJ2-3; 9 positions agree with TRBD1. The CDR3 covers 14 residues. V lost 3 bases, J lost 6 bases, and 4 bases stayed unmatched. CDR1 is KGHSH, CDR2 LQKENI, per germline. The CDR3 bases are TGTGCCAGCTCACCGACAGGGGGGAGTGATACGCAGTATTTT. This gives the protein CASSPTGGSDTQYF.

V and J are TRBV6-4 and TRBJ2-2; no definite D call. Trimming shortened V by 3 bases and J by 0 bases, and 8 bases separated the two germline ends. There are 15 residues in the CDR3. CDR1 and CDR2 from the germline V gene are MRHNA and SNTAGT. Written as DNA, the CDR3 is TGTGCCAGCAGTGAACAGTCCCCGAACACCGGGGAGCTGTTTTTT. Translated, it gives CASSEQSPNTGELFF.

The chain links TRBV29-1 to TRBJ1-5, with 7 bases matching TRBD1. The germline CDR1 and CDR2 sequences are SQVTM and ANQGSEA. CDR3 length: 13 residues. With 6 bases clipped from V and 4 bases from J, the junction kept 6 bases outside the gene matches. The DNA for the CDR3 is TGCAGCGTGGCCAGGGGGACTAATCAGCCCCAGCATTTT. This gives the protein CSVARGTNQPQHF.

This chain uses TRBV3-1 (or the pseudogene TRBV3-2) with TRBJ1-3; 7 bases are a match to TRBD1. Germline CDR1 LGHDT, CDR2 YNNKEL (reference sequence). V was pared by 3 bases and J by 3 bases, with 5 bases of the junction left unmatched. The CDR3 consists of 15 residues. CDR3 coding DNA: TGTGCCAGCAGCCACCGGACAGGTCGTGGAAACACCATATATTTT. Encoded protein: CASSHRTGRGNTIYF.

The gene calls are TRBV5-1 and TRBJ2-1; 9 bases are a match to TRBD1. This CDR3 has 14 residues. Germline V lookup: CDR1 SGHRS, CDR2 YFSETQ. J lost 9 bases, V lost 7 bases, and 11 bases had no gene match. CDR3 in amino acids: CASSPLTGGTEQFF. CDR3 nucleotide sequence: TGCGCCAGCTCCCCGCTTACAGGGGGCACTGAGCAGTTCTTC.